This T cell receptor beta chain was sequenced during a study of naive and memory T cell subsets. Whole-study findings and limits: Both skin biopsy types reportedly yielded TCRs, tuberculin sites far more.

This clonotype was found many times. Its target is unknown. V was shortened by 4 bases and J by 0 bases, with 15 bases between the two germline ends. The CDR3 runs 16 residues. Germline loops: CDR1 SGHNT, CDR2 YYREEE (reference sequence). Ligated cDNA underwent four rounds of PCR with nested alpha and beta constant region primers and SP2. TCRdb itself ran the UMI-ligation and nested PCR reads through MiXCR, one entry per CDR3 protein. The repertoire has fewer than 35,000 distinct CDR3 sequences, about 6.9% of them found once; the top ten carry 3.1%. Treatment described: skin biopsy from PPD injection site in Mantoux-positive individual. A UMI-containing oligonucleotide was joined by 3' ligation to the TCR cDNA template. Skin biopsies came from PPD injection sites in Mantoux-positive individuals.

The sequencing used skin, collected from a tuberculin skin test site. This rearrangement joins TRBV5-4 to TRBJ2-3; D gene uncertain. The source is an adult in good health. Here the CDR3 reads CASSPPGRKSTDTQYF. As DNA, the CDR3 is TGTGCCAGCAGCCCACCCGGACGGAAGAGCACAGATACGCAGTATTTT. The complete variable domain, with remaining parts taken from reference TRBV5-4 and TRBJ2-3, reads ETGVTQSPTHLIKTRGQQVTLRCSSQSGHNTVSWYQQALGQGPQFIFQYYREEENGRGNFPPRFSGLQFPNYSSELNVNALELDDSALYLCASSPPGRKSTDTQYFGPGTRLTVL.